This passage covers 10 T cell receptor beta chains from one sample sequenced in a study of cytomegalovirus exposure and HLA in healthy donors. 60 Vbeta and 13 Jbeta primers were used in PCR. Assay used: immunoSEQ multiplex PCR; TCRdb lists only in-frame clones, some missing. The sample includes 95,000 to 110,000 clones. Sequenced input: PBMCs. These receptors were taken from a man in his forties in good health and CMV-seronegative.

CDR3 region: CASSPGTDTQYF. Written as DNA, the CDR3 is TGTGCCAGCAGCCCCGGCACAGATACGCAGTATTTT. The chain carries TRBV5-6 and TRBJ2-3; D remains unclear. In germline, CDR1 is SGHDT, CDR2 YYEEEE. This CDR3 region has 12 residues. The V gene lost 4 bases and the J gene lost 1 base, with 4 bases spanning the gap.

V usage is TRBV5-1 and J usage is TRBJ1-1; 9 nucleotides match TRBD1. Germline trimming cut 2 bases from V and 11 bases from J; bases unmatched to any gene: 7. There are 13 residues in the CDR3. CDR1 and CDR2 from the germline V gene are SGHRS and YFSETQ. In DNA, the CDR3 is TGCGCCAGCAGCTTCGTTGACAGGGGGGGGGCTTTCTTT. Translating gives CASSFVDRGGAFF.

The chain has TRBV28 and TRBJ2-5; the match to TRBD2 covers 8 bases. The DNA end favors TRBJ2-7, so the J call may be wrong. CDR1 is MDHEN, CDR2 SYDVKM, per germline. The CDR3 has 14 residues. CDR3 protein: CASKPPGLAYEQYF. The CDR3 nucleotides read TGTGCCAGCAAGCCTCCGGGACTAGCCTACGAGCAGTACTTC.

The chain uses TRBV5-1 and TRBJ2-5; 9 bases are shared with TRBD1. In germline, CDR1 is SGHRS, CDR2 YFSETQ. The V segment lost 4 bases and the J segment 5 bases; nucleotides outside the gene matches: 12. The length of the CDR3 is 16 residues. The CDR3 sequence is CASSPGWTGVLETQYF. The CDR3 DNA reads as TGCGCCAGCAGCCCTGGCTGGACAGGGGTGTTGGAGACCCAGTACTTC.

The chain has TRBV10-2 and TRBJ1-2, with D possibly TRBD1 on 6 matching bases. Trimming cost V 6 bases and J 4 bases, with 15 bases left between them. Germline CDR1 reads WSHSY; CDR2 reads SAAADI. The CDR3 covers 14 residues. CDR3 region: CASSLQGPLYGYTF. The DNA of the CDR3 is TGCGCCAGCAGCTTACAGGGACCCCTCTATGGCTACACCTTC.

The chain combines TRBV19 with TRBJ2-1; 8 bases map to TRBD1. The CDR3 is made up of 13 amino acids. Germline V gene lookup returns CDR1 LNHDA and CDR2 SQIVND (reference sequence). The trim removed 10 bases at V and 5 bases at J, leaving 7 bases unmatched. The CDR3 DNA reads as TGTGCCACCTCGGACAGGGTCAACAATGAGCAGTTCTTC. Translation gives CATSDRVNNEQFF.

The gene calls are TRBV7-2 and TRBJ1-1, with a weak D call TRBD1 (6 bases). Germline loops: CDR1 SGHTA, CDR2 FQGNSA. The CDR3 is 14 residues long. V was trimmed by 5 bases and J by 2 bases, leaving 12 bases between them. CDR3 region: CASSRQVSNTEAFF. In DNA, the CDR3 is TGTGCCAGCAGCCGACAGGTCAGTAACACTGAAGCTTTCTTT.

This rearrangement joins TRBV5-1 to TRBJ2-3; unclear D gene. The CDR3 has 14 residues. V lost 0 bases, J lost 3 bases, and 8 bases lay in between. Germline-derived CDR1 and CDR2 are SGHRS and YFSETQ. The CDR3 DNA reads TGCGCCAGCAGCTTGGCCGAGCCTACAGATACGCAGTATTTT. It encodes CASSLAEPTDTQYF.

This rearrangement joins TRBV6-5 to TRBJ2-5, with D maybe TRBD2 (6 bases). Per the germline V gene, CDR1 is MNHEY and CDR2 is SVGAGI. Trimming removed 0 bases from V and 2 bases from J, with 10 bases in between. This CDR3 contains 15 residues. CDR3 amino acids: CASSYSNREQETQYF. The CDR3 DNA is TGTGCCAGCAGTTACTCGAACCGGGAGCAAGAGACCCAGTACTTC.

The V call is TRBV30, the J call TRBJ2-7, with 8 bases matching TRBD1. Per the germline V gene, CDR1 is GTSNPN and CDR2 is SVGIG (reference sequence). The CDR3 totals 12 residues. CDR3 region: CVMGQAESEQYF. DNA for the CDR3: TGTGTGATGGGACAGGCAGAGAGCGAGCAGTACTTC.